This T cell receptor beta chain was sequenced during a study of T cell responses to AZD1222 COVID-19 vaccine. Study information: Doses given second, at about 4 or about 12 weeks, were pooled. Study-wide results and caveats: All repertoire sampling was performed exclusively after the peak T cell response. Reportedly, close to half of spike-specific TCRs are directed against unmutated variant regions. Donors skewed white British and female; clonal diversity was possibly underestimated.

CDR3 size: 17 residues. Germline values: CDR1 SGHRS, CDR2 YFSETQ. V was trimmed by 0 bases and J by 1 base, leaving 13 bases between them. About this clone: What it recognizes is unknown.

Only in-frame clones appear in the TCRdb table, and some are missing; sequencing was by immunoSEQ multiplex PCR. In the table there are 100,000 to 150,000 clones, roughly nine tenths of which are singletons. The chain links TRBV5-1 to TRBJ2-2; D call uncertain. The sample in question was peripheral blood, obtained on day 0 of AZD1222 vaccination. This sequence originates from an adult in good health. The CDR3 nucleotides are TGCGCCAGCAGCTTGGGGGGATTAGCATTGAACACCGGGGAGCTGTTTTTT. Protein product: CASSLGGLALNTGELFF.